Listed here are 14 T cell receptor beta chains from one sample, sequenced in a study of blood T cell repertoires in COVID-19. Assay: immunoSEQ multiplex PCR; the TCRdb copy retains only in-frame clones and omits some. The data show roughly 140,000 clones, over 80% seen once. Specimen: peripheral blood. The receptors stem from an elderly woman with acute or convalescent COVID-19.

The CDR3 DNA reads TGTGCCAGCACCCAAGGGACAAGGATCGATGGCTACACCTTC. Protein product: CASTQGTRIDGYTF. This sequence joins TRBV6-5 and TRBJ1-2; possibly TRBD1 for D (6 bases). Trimming stripped 7 bases from V and 6 bases from J, with 18 bases between. CDR1 MNHEY and CDR2 SVGAGI come from the germline V gene. The CDR3 runs to 14 residues.

The V gene is TRBV30, the J gene TRBJ2-6; TRBD1 matches 10 bases. CDR3 length equals 17 residues. Trimming at V came to 6 bases and at J to 0 bases, leaving 8 bases not matched to a gene. Germline V gene sequence: CDR1 GTSNPN, CDR2 SVGIG (reference sequence). CDR3 sequence (DNA): TGTGCCTGCTACCGAGACAGGGGGCTCTCTGGGGCCAACGTCCTGACTTTC. Translated, it gives CACYRDRGLSGANVLTF.

The CDR3 DNA is TGCGCCAGCAGCTTCCGGTTTTTGACAGATACGCAGTATTTT. Translation gives CASSFRFLTDTQYF. The chain employs TRBV5-1 and TRBJ2-3; no clear D. Germline V gives CDR1 SGHRS, CDR2 YFSETQ. V lost 2 bases and J lost 3, with 10 bases in between. The CDR3 consists of 14 residues.

V usage is TRBV3-1 (or the pseudogene TRBV3-2) and J usage is TRBJ1-4; D is possibly TRBD1 (6 bases). This CDR3 has 15 amino acids. The V and J ends lost 3 bases and 6 bases respectively, with 14 bases between them. Germline loops: CDR1 LGHDT, CDR2 YNNKEL (reference sequence). CDR3 DNA sequence: TGTGCCAGCAGCCACAGGGGTGTGGGGGATGAAAAACTGTTTTTT. Protein sequence: CASSHRGVGDEKLFF.

The chain carries TRBV2 and TRBJ2-7; 7 bases are shared with TRBD2. V lost 7 bases, J lost 6 bases, and 6 bases stayed unmatched. CDR3 length: 12 amino acids. The germline V gene encodes CDR1 SNHLY and CDR2 FYNNEI. CDR3 residues: CASNLAAAEQYF. The CDR3 nucleotides are TGTGCCAGCAACCTAGCGGCAGCCGAGCAGTACTTC. Using reference TRBV2 and TRBJ2-7 for the parts outside the CDR3, the full variable domain is EPEVTQTPSHQVTQMGQEVILRCVPISNHLYFYWYRQILGQKVEFLVSFYNNEISEKSEIFDDQFSVERPDGSNFTLKIRSTKLEDSAMYFCASNLAAAEQYFGPGTRLTVT.

This chain connects TRBV25-1 to TRBJ2-6; a possible D gene is TRBD2 (6 bases). The CDR3 spans 15 residues. Germline V gives CDR1 MGHDK, CDR2 SYGVNS. V shed 2 bases and J shed 1 base, with 6 bases lying between them. The CDR3: CASSERGSGANVLTF. CDR3 DNA sequence: TGTGCCAGCAGTGAACGGGGGTCTGGGGCCAACGTCCTGACTTTC.

The chain recombines TRBV2 with TRBJ2-2; 7 nucleotides line up with TRBD2. Germline lookup yields CDR1 SNHLY and CDR2 FYNNEI. The ends lost 3 bases at V and 5 bases at J; junction bases unmatched: 6. The CDR3 loop spans 15 amino acids. The CDR3 region has the DNA TGTGCCAGCAGTGACTCCCGGGGGGAAACCGGGGAGCTGTTTTTT. This translates into CASSDSRGETGELFF.

V is TRBV7-9 and J is TRBJ2-2, with D unresolved. The CDR3 sequence is 14 residues long. Germline V gene lookup returns CDR1 SEHNR and CDR2 FQNEAQ (reference sequence). V was cut by 5 bases and J by 0 bases, with 7 bases left in between. Here the CDR3 DNA reads TGTGCCAGCAGCATACAGTCGAACACCGGGGAGCTGTTTTTT. The encoded protein is CASSIQSNTGELFF.

This chain joins TRBV7-2 and TRBJ1-2, with D possibly being TRBD1 (5 bases). Germline assignment: CDR1 SGHTA and CDR2 FQGNSA. This CDR3 contains 14 residues. With 0 bases removed from V and 1 base from J, the gap between germline ends came to 6 bases. The CDR3 DNA is TGTGCCAGCAGCTTAGCACAGGATAACTATGGCTACACCTTC. Protein sequence: CASSLAQDNYGYTF. Together with reference TRBV7-2 and TRBJ1-2, the CDR3 gives the full variable domain: GAGVSQSPSNKVTEKGKDVELRCDPISGHTALYWYRQSLGQGLEFLIYFQGNSAPDKSGLPSDRFSAERTGGSVSTLTIQRTQQEDSAVYLCASSLAQDNYGYTFGSGTRLTVV.

V is TRBV5-6 and J is TRBJ2-7, with D maybe TRBD1 (6 bases). The germline V and J ends were trimmed by 4 bases and 5 bases, with 10 bases remaining between them. The CDR3 extends over 12 amino acids. In germline, CDR1 is SGHDT, CDR2 YYEEEE. The CDR3 DNA reads as TGTGCCAGCAGCCGGACAGCCGACGAGCAGTACTTC. Translated: CASSRTADEQYF. Variable domain in full (rest from reference TRBV5-6 and TRBJ2-7): DAGVTQSPTHLIKTRGQQVTLRCSPKSGHDTVSWYQQALGQGPQFIFQYYEEEERQRGNFPDRFSGHQFPNYSSELNVNALLLGDSALYLCASSRTADEQYFGPGTRLTVT.

This chain links TRBV5-5 with TRBJ1-1; 10 bases fit TRBD1. V lost 4 bases to trimming and J lost 1 base; unmatched junction nucleotides: 4. The CDR3 runs 15 residues. Germline V lookup: CDR1 SGHKS, CDR2 YYEKEE (reference sequence). The CDR3 protein is CASSPRQGANTEAFF. The DNA of the CDR3 is TGTGCCAGCAGCCCCAGACAGGGGGCGAACACTGAAGCTTTCTTT.

V is TRBV27 and J is TRBJ1-1; D might be TRBD1 (6 bases). This CDR3 has 14 amino acids. Germline loops: CDR1 MNHEY, CDR2 SMNVEV (reference sequence). V was shortened by 6 bases and J by 5 bases, with 16 bases between the two germline ends. CDR3 region: CASRGHQGRTEAFF. The CDR3 region has the DNA TGTGCCAGCAGGGGTCATCAGGGGCGGACTGAAGCTTTCTTT.

The chain uses TRBV2 and TRBJ2-2, with D tentatively TRBD1 (6 bases). Trimming took off 3 bases at V and 5 bases at J, with 16 bases between the two ends. The CDR3 is made up of 16 amino acids. From germline, CDR1 is SNHLY and CDR2 FYNNEI. The CDR3 DNA sequence: TGTGCCAGCAGTGACAGGGGCCTAGTAACGACCGGGGAGCTGTTTTTT. It specifies CASSDRGLVTTGELFF. Full variable domain (outside the CDR3, taken from reference TRBV2 and TRBJ2-2): EPEVTQTPSHQVTQMGQEVILRCVPISNHLYFYWYRQILGQKVEFLVSFYNNEISEKSEIFDDQFSVERPDGSNFTLKIRSTKLEDSAMYFCASSDRGLVTTGELFFGEGSRLTVL.

This clone was seen just once. V gene TRBV6-2 or TRBV6-3 combines with J gene TRBJ2-6; 9 bases map to TRBD1. CDR3 length equals 17 residues. V shed 6 bases and J 2 bases; nucleotides not matched to a gene: 8. CDR1 is MNHEY and CDR2 is SVGEGT in the germline V gene. For the CDR3, the DNA is TGTGCCAGCAGCCTACAGGGGGCGGTTACTGGGGCCAACGTCCTGACTTTC. Amino acids: CASSLQGAVTGANVLTF.